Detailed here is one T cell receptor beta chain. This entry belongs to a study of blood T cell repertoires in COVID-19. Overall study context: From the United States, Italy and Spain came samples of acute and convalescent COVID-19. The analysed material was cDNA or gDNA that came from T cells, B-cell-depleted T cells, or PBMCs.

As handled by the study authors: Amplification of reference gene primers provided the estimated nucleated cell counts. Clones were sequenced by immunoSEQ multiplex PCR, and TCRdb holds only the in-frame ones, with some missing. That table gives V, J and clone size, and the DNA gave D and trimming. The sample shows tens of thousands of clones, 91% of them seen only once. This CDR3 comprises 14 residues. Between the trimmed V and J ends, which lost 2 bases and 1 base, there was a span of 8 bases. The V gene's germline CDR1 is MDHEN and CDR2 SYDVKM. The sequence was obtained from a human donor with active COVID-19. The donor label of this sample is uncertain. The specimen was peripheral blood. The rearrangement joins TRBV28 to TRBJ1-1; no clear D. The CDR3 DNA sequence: TGTGCCAGCAGTTTAGGACTGAAGAACACTGAAGCTTTCTTT. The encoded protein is CASSLGLKNTEAFF.